These T cell receptor beta chains were read from a single sample in a study of T cell changes during pregnancy in multiple sclerosis. The table came from immunoSEQ multiplex PCR; TCRdb's copy has only in-frame clones and leaves some out. The sample yields fewer than 90,000 clones, 90% to 95% seen once. The sequencing used peripheral blood, collected in the first trimester of pregnancy. The receptors were sampled from a female donor with multiple sclerosis, enrolled in a pregnancy study. The CDR3 runs from the conserved cysteine through the conserved F or W.

V: TRBV27
length: 14
CDR3: CASSLTGFSYEQYF

V: TRBV9
length: 14
CDR3: CASSPGTGSEKLFF

V: TRBV2
length: 13
CDR3: CASSRGQGYEQYF

V: TRBV5-4
length: 18
CDR3: CASSSDLPGVGSGNTIYF

V: TRBV19
length: 13
CDR3: CASRDRVGEKLFF

V: TRBV5-1
length: 14
CDR3: CASSLGDSNEKLFF

V: TRBV7-2
length: 17
CDR3: CASSSPPGGGSTDTQYF

V: TRBV9
length: 13
CDR3: CASSLGTRGTQYF

V: TRBV10-2
length: 15
CDR3: CASRPEVLYSNGYTF

V: TRBV9
length: 14
CDR3: CASSVATSTHEQYF

V: TRBV11-2
length: 13
CDR3: CASSLYSTDTQYF

V: TRBV19
length: 16
CDR3: CASIQLGRPNTGELFF

V: TRBV5-1
length: 14
CDR3: CASSWGTNYNEQFF

V: TRBV6-6
length: 13
CDR3: CASSYLQGQPQHF